Following are 8 T cell receptor beta chains from one sample sequenced in a study of tumor-infiltrating lymphocytes in localized non-small cell lung cancer. Some clones are missing from TCRdb's copy, which holds only in-frame ones; the method was immunoSEQ multiplex PCR. The data show about 12,000 clones, 80% seen once. The specimen was lung tumor tissue. These TCRs come from a human donor with non-small cell lung cancer.

V gene TRBV11-2 combines with J gene TRBJ1-4; 7 nucleotides match TRBD1. The germline V gene has CDR1 SGHAT and CDR2 FQNNGV. There are 14 residues in the CDR3. The junction had 0 bases not matched to a gene; V was cut back by 4 bases and J by 1 base. Here the CDR3 DNA reads TGTGCCAGCAGCTGGGACAGAACTAATGAAAAACTGTTTTTT. It specifies CASSWDRTNEKLFF.

This clone has just a few counts. The CDR3 DNA is TGTGCCAGTTCACTAGCGGGGGGGCACCGAGGCGAGCAGTACTTC. It yields the protein CASSLAGGHRGEQYF. The chain has TRBV19 and TRBJ2-7; 13 bases are a match to TRBD2. Looked up from germline, CDR1 is LNHDA and CDR2 is SQIVND (reference sequence). V dropped 8 bases and J dropped 6; count of bases not matched to a gene: 10. CDR3 size: 15 residues.

This clone was seen only a few times. CDR3 DNA sequence: TGTGCCAGCAGCGATAGTAGGACAGGGGGAAACACCATATATTTT. This encodes CASSDSRTGGNTIYF. The rearrangement uses TRBV13 and TRBJ1-3; 8 bases are a match to TRBD1. Germline CDR1 PRHDT, CDR2 FYEKMQ (reference sequence). The CDR3 length is 15 residues. V shed 5 bases and J 4 bases; nucleotides not matched to a gene: 7. The full variable domain, its missing parts supplied by reference TRBV13 and TRBJ1-3, is AAGVIQSPRHLIKEKRETATLKCYPIPRHDTVYWYQQGPGQDPQFLISFYEKMQSDKGSIPDRFSAQQFSDYHSELNMSSLELGDSALYFCASSDSRTGGNTIYFGEGSWLTVV.

The rearrangement joins TRBV4-3 to TRBJ1-2; 7 nucleotides line up with TRBD1. The CDR3 runs to 17 residues. Germline-derived CDR1 and CDR2 are LGHNA and YSLEER. J was trimmed by 7 bases and V by 0 bases; bases with no gene match: 14. Written as DNA, the CDR3 is TGCGCCAGCAGCCAAGATCGCAGACAGGGCCCGAGGGGTGGCTACACCTTC. This gives the protein CASSQDRRQGPRGGYTF.

The V gene is TRBV6-6, the J gene TRBJ1-1; D is uncertain. The germline CDR1 and CDR2 sequences are MNHNY and SVGAGI (reference sequence). V was cut by 7 bases and J by 2 bases, with 14 bases left in between. This CDR3 has 14 residues. CDR3 coding DNA: TGTGCCAGCAAGGGCCCCAACATTAACACTGAAGCTTTCTTT. This gives the protein CASKGPNINTEAFF.

The sample holds a few counts of this clone. The rearrangement links TRBV6-5 to TRBJ2-7; D not resolved. Trimming removed 10 bases at V and 5 bases at J, with 21 bases between. Germline V gene data show CDR1 as MNHEY and CDR2 as SVGAGI. The CDR3 length is 14 residues. Written as DNA, the CDR3 is TGTGCCACCAAGGGCCCGTTTACTTCCCACGAGCAGTACTTC. Translation: CATKGPFTSHEQYF.

The chain uses TRBV5-1 and TRBJ2-5; 9 bases line up with TRBD2. The germline V gene has CDR1 SGHRS and CDR2 YFSETQ. Germline trimming cut 2 bases from V and 1 base from J; bases unmatched to any gene: 0. The CDR3 runs 14 residues. CDR3 region: CASSLAGGQETQYF. Here the CDR3 DNA reads TGCGCCAGCAGCTTAGCGGGGGGCCAAGAGACCCAGTACTTC. The entire variable domain, with the rest obtained from reference TRBV5-1 and TRBJ2-5, is as follows: KAGVTQTPRYLIKTRGQQVTLSCSPISGHRSVSWYQQTPGQGLQFLFEYFSETQRNKGNFPGRFSGRQFSNSRSEMNVSTLELGDSALYLCASSLAGGQETQYFGPGTRLLVL.

The rearrangement joins TRBV30 to TRBJ1-1; no reliable D call. The V and J ends lost 0 bases and 5 bases respectively, with 13 bases between them. The germline CDR1 and CDR2 sequences are GTSNPN and SVGIG (reference sequence). This CDR3 comprises 14 residues. The CDR3, as DNA: TGTGCCTGGAGTGTATCTCTGGTCGGGACTGAAGCTTTCTTT. As protein: CAWSVSLVGTEAFF.